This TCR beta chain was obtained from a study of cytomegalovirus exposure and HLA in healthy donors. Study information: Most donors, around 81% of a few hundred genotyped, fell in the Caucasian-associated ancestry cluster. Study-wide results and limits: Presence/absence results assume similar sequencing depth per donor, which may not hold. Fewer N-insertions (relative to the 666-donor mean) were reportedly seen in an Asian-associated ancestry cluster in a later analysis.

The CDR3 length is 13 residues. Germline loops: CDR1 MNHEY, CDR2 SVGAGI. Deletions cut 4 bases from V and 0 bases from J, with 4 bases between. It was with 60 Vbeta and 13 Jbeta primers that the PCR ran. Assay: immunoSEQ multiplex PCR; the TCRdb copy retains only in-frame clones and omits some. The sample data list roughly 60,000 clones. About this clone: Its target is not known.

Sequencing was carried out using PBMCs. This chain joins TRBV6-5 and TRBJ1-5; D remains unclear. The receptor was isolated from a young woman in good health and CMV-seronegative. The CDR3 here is CASSLNSNQPQHF. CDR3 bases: TGTGCCAGCAGTTTAAATAGCAATCAGCCCCAGCATTTT.